The clone carrying this T cell receptor beta chain was seen many times. This sample was taken from a study of T cells in Graves' hyperthyroidism and ophthalmopathy. CDR1 and CDR2 from the germline V gene are DFQATT and SNEGSKA (reference sequence). Deletions cut 1 base from V and 0 bases from J, with 7 bases between. The CDR3 extends over 13 amino acids. Regions amplified from RNA transcripts were the TCR beta CDR3 regions. The study used the HTBI primer set for a first-round RT-PCR of the TCR CDR3. TCRdb recomputed calls from the multiplex PCR reads with MiXCR, one row per CDR3 protein. Of about 290,000 distinct CDR3 sequences detected, roughly 15% appear once; the ten largest clones hold about 33%.

This sequence joins TRBV20-1 and TRBJ2-7, with no clear D. The specimen was blood. The sequence came from a woman between 50 and 59 years old with Graves' hyperthyroidism that later progressed to Graves' ophthalmopathy. CDR3 in amino acids: CSARVPGSYEQYF. The CDR3, as DNA: TGCAGTGCTAGAGTTCCAGGCTCCTACGAGCAGTACTTC.